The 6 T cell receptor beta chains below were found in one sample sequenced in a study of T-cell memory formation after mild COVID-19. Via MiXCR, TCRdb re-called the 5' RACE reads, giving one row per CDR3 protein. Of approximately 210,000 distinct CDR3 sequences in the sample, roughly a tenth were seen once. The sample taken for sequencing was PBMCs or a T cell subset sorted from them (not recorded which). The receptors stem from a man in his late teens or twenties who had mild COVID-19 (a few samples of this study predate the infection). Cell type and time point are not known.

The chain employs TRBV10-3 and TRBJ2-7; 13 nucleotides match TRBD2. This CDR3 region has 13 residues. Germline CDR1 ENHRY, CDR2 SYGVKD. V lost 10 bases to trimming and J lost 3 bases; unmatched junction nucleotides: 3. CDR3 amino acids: CASGTSGDYEQYV. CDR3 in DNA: TGTGCCAGCGGGACTAGCGGGGACTACGAGCAGTACGTC.

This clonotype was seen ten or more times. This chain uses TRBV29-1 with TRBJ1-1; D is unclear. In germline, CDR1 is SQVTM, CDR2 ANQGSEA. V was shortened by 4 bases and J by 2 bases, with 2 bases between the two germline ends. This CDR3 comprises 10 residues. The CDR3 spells CSVGNTEAFF. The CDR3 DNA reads TGCAGCGTTGGAAACACTGAAGCTTTCTTT.

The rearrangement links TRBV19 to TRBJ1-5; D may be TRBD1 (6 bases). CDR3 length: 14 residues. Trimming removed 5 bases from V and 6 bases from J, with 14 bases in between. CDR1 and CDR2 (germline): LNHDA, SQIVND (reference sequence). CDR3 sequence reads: CASSGSGGRQPQHF. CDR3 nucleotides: TGTGCCAGTAGTGGGAGCGGGGGGCGTCAGCCCCAGCATTTT.

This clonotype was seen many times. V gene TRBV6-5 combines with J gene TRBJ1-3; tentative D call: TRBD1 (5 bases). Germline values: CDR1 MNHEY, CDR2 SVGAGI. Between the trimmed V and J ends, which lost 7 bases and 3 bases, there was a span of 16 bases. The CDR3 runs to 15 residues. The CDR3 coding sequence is TGTGCCAGCAACCGAGGCCCAGGGCGTGGAAACACCATATATTTT. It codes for CASNRGPGRGNTIYF.

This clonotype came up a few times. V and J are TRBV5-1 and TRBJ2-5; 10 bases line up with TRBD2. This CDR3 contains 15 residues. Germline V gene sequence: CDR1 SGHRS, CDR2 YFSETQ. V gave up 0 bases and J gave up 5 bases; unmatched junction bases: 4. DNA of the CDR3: TGCGCCAGCAGCTTGGGCCCTAGCGGGGGTGAGACCCAGTACTTC. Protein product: CASSLGPSGGETQYF.

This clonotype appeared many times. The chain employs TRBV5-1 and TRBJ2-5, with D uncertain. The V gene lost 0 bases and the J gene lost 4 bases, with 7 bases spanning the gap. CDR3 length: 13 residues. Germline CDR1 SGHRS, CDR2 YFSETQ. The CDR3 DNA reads TGCGCCAGCAGCTTGGACAACCCAGAGACCCAGTACTTC. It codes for CASSLDNPETQYF. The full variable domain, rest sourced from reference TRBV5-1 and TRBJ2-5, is KAGVTQTPRYLIKTRGQQVTLSCSPISGHRSVSWYQQTPGQGLQFLFEYFSETQRNKGNFPGRFSGRQFSNSRSEMNVSTLELGDSALYLCASSLDNPETQYFGPGTRLLVL.